This T cell receptor (beta chain) was identified in a study of human T cells and chemical hapten exposure. Study results and limitations: With alopecia, donors may have immune responses unlike healthy people's. While controls formed fewer of them, expanded TCRs formed significantly more large CDR3 similarity clusters.

Time point here: patch test 2, 6 weeks after DPC sensitization. Treatment here: therapeutic diphenylcyclopropenone sensitization with weekly scalp DPC. Researchers extracted total RNA from unfractionated whole blood. Donors were 18 to 70-year-old alopecia patients suitable for DPC. Worth noting for this clonotype: The antigen remains unidentified.

The CDR3 spans 18 residues. V lost 1 base and J 2 bases, leaving 21 bases between the germline ends. Individual cDNA molecules received unique molecular identifiers in the library. TCRdb re-called the RACE reads with MiXCR, one entry per CDR3 protein. The sample gives 35,000 to 50,000 distinct CDR3 sequences, approximately 9.7% of which show up once; more than 13% is in the top ten. This chain links TRBV23-1 with TRBJ2-7, with D unresolved. TRBV23-1 is an ORF, with its function uncertain. This receptor was taken from a woman aged 25 to 39 with alopecia areata. Some clones in this sample may be carry-over from other donors' samples. Sample: whole blood, taken in connection with sensitization to the hapten diphenylcyclopropenone (DPC). The CDR3 sequence: CASSQWTRAANIPYEQYF. The CDR3 DNA reads as TGCGCCAGCAGTCAATGGACCCGGGCCGCGAATATTCCCTACGAGCAGTACTTC.